The rows below give T cell receptor beta chains drawn from one sample of a study of cytomegalovirus exposure and HLA in healthy donors. Some clones are missing from TCRdb's copy, which holds only in-frame ones; the method was immunoSEQ multiplex PCR. The data show approximately 120,000 clones, over 70% seen once. Sequenced material: PBMCs. The receptors derive from a woman aged 45-59 years in good health and CMV-seronegative. CDR3s include the opening cysteine and the closing phenylalanine or tryptophan. D genes are given only for firm matches. Expanded clones get a size class; other rows say once, few or many, or leave the size out.

V gene,D gene,clone size,J gene,CDR3 protein,CDR3 DNA
TRBV28,NA,NA,TRBJ1-1,CASQNRGSRQGTEAFF,TGTGCCAGCCAAAACCGAGGCTCCCGGCAGGGCACTGAAGCTTTCTTT
TRBV18,TRBD1,NA,TRBJ1-1,CASSPDRAGEAFF,TGTGCCAGCTCACCGGACAGGGCGGGTGAAGCTTTCTTT
TRBV6-5,NA,NA,TRBJ2-7,CASRVISGSYEQYF,TGTGCCAGCCGAGTTATTAGCGGATCCTACGAGCAGTACTTC
TRBV11-2,NA,NA,TRBJ1-4,CASSFHSLTNEKLFF,TGTGCCAGCAGCTTTCATAGCTTAACTAATGAAAAACTGTTTTTT
TRBV6-4,NA,NA,TRBJ1-1,CASSDAQGTEAFF,TGTGCCAGCAGTGACGCCCAGGGCACTGAAGCTTTCTTT
TRBV19,NA,NA,TRBJ1-2,CASSAGRVSGYTF,TGTGCCAGTAGTGCCGGGAGGGTCAGTGGCTACACCTTC
TRBV28,TRBD1,NA,TRBJ1-1,CASRVRGRNTEAFF,TGTGCCAGCAGAGTCAGGGGGAGGAACACTGAAGCTTTCTTT
TRBV27,TRBD2,NA,TRBJ2-6,CASSSWTSGILPGANVLTF,TGTGCCAGCAGTTCTTGGACTAGCGGGATTCTTCCTGGGGCCAACGTCCTGACTTTC
TRBV23-1,NA,NA,TRBJ2-2,CASSQVNSSTGELFF,TGCGCCAGCAGTCAAGTAAATAGCAGCACCGGGGAGCTGTTTTTT
TRBV19,TRBD1,NA,TRBJ2-2,CASSRDSPLTGELFF,TGTGCCAGTAGTCGGGACAGCCCCCTAACCGGGGAGCTGTTTTTT
TRBV4-3,NA,NA,TRBJ2-1,CASSQKGHNNEQFF,TGCGCCAGCAGCCAAAAGGGACACAACAATGAGCAGTTCTTC
TRBV15,NA,few,TRBJ2-5,CATSRNPAGTQETQYF,TGTGCCACCAGCAGAAACCCGGCAGGCACCCAAGAGACCCAGTACTTC
TRBV5-1,NA,few,TRBJ2-5,CASSAVQGYQETQYF,TGCGCCAGCAGCGCTGTTCAGGGGTACCAAGAGACCCAGTACTTC
TRBV4-2,TRBD1,NA,TRBJ2-2,CASSQEGGAAVGELFF,TGTGCCAGCAGCCAAGAAGGGGGCGCCGCCGTCGGGGAGCTGTTTTTT
TRBV18,NA,few,TRBJ1-1,CASAPKLQGRYTEAFF,TGTGCCAGCGCGCCTAAACTACAGGGTCGGTACACTGAAGCTTTCTTT
TRBV18,NA,few,TRBJ1-3,CASSPTVVTGNTIYF,TGTGCCAGCTCACCAACTGTTGTCACTGGAAACACCATATATTTT
TRBV5-1,NA,NA,TRBJ2-1,CASNEGVTYNEQFF,TGCGCCAGCAATGAGGGAGTGACCTACAATGAGCAGTTCTTC
TRBV5-6,NA,NA,TRBJ2-1,CASSSPPGSITYNEQFF,TGTGCCAGCAGCTCCCCACCCGGGAGTATAACCTACAATGAGCAGTTCTTC
TRBV7-9,TRBD2,NA,TRBJ2-3,CSISSEREGTDTQYF,TGTTCCATCTCGAGCGAGCGGGAGGGTACAGATACGCAGTATTTT
TRBV7-3,NA,NA,TRBJ1-1,CASSFAENTEAFF,TGTGCCAGCAGCTTTGCGGAGAACACTGAAGCTTTCTTT
TRBV19,NA,NA,TRBJ1-2,CASSIAEVGYTF,TGTGCCAGTAGTATCGCGGAGGTTGGCTACACCTTC
TRBV19,TRBD1,NA,TRBJ1-3,CASSRTGSLRNTIYF,TGTGCCAGTAGTCGGACAGGGTCACTTAGAAACACCATATATTTT
TRBV27,TRBD1,NA,TRBJ2-3,CASISQGDGAAGDTQYF,TGTGCCAGCATTTCTCAGGGGGACGGAGCCGCCGGAGATACGCAGTATTTT
TRBV27,NA,NA,TRBJ2-4,CASSLIGVAKNIQYF,TGTGCCAGCAGTTTAATAGGGGTAGCCAAAAACATTCAGTACTTC
TRBV2,NA,NA,TRBJ1-4,CASKREVEKLFF,TGTGCCAGCAAGAGGGAGGTTGAAAAACTGTTTTTT
TRBV30,NA,NA,TRBJ1-4,CAWREVRGLEKLFF,TGTGCCTGGAGGGAGGTGCGGGGGTTGGAAAAACTGTTTTTT
TRBV30,NA,NA,TRBJ1-2,CAWAELADYGYTF,TGTGCCTGGGCTGAATTGGCGGACTATGGCTACACCTTC
TRBV7-9,NA,NA,TRBJ2-6,CSSSLIQVSGANVLTF,TGTTCCAGCAGCTTAATACAGGTCTCTGGGGCCAACGTCCTGACTTTC
TRBV5-4,TRBD2,NA,TRBJ2-3,CASSLGASGSNTDTQYF,TGTGCCAGCAGCTTGGGGGCTAGCGGGAGCAACACAGATACGCAGTATTTT
TRBV7-2,NA,NA,TRBJ2-7,CASRRSGSIISEQYF,TGTGCCAGCCGCCGATCCGGGTCTATAATTTCCGAGCAGTACTTC
TRBV6-1,NA,NA,TRBJ2-7,CASRPLGRNEQYF,TGTGCCAGCAGACCTCTTGGGAGGAACGAGCAGTACTTC
TRBV7-2,TRBD1,NA,TRBJ2-7,CASSYLDRDYEQYF,TGTGCCAGCAGCTATCTTGACAGGGACTACGAGCAGTACTTC
TRBV28,NA,NA,TRBJ2-3,CASSSPTDTQYF,TGTGCCAGCAGTTCCCCTACAGATACGCAGTATTTT
TRBV7-2,NA,NA,TRBJ2-7,CASSPFQSGSYEQYF,TGTGCCAGCAGCCCCTTTCAAAGCGGTTCCTACGAGCAGTACTTC
TRBV7-2,NA,NA,TRBJ1-1,CASREKTGLWTEAFF,TGTGCCAGCAGAGAAAAGACAGGCCTCTGGACTGAAGCTTTCTTT
TRBV4-1,NA,NA,TRBJ2-1,CASSQDRRQSNEQFF,TGCGCCAGCAGCCAAGATAGGAGACAGTCGAATGAGCAGTTCTTC
TRBV27,NA,NA,TRBJ1-5,CASTRSPGVSNQPQHF,TGTGCCAGCACCCGCTCACCGGGGGTTAGCAATCAGCCCCAGCATTTT
TRBV19,TRBD2,few,TRBJ2-1,CASSPGLGSYNEQFF,TGTGCCAGTAGTCCGGGACTAGGGTCCTACAATGAGCAGTTCTTC
TRBV29-1,NA,few,TRBJ2-2,CSVEGRAGELFF,TGCAGCGTTGAAGGGCGGGCCGGGGAGCTGTTTTTT
TRBV18,TRBD1,few,TRBJ1-6,CASSPRGQGTPLHF,TGTGCCAGCTCACCTCGAGGACAGGGTACACCCCTCCACTTT
TRBV7-9,TRBD1,NA,TRBJ2-7,CASSFRGQGYEQYF,TGTGCCAGCAGCTTCCGGGGACAGGGGTACGAGCAGTACTTC
TRBV7-2,TRBD2,NA,TRBJ2-1,CASSDGLAGGNEQFF,TGTGCCAGCAGCGACGGACTAGCGGGAGGAAATGAGCAGTTCTTC
TRBV7-2,NA,NA,TRBJ1-6,CASSMGRNSPLHF,TGTGCCAGCAGCATGGGCCGGAATTCACCCCTCCACTTT
TRBV19,TRBD2,few,TRBJ2-3,CASSVGGWREGRDTQYF,TGTGCCAGTAGTGTCGGAGGTTGGCGGGAGGGCCGAGATACGCAGTATTTT
TRBV12-5,NA,NA,TRBJ1-1,CASATGLNTEAFF,TGTGCTAGTGCCACGGGGTTGAACACTGAAGCTTTCTTT
TRBV10-3,TRBD2,few,TRBJ2-3,CAIKREALSSTDTQYF,TGTGCCATCAAGCGGGAGGCCCTTTCCAGCACAGATACGCAGTATTTT
TRBV7-9,NA,few,TRBJ2-1,CASSFPIGGMGGNEQFF,TGTGCCAGCAGCTTTCCCATCGGGGGCATGGGGGGGAATGAGCAGTTCTTC
TRBV18,TRBD2,NA,TRBJ2-1,CASSPLSGSLNEQFF,TGTGCCAGCTCACCACTAAGCGGGAGTCTTAATGAGCAGTTCTTC